Below are 30 T cell receptor beta chains sequenced from a single sample in a study of cytotoxic CD8 clonotypes in ibrutinib-treated CLL. Libraries were prepared by immunoSEQ multiplex PCR; TCRdb keeps only in-frame clonotypes and omits some of them. The repertoire holds tens of thousands of clones, with 65% as singletons. Sample: PBMCs, taken after 24 months of ibrutinib treatment. These receptors were collected from a human donor with chronic lymphocytic leukemia.

The chain couples TRBV6-1 to TRBJ2-2; D perhaps matches TRBD2 (5 bases). V lost 7 bases and J 7 bases, leaving 16 bases between the germline ends. This CDR3 spans 14 amino acids. CDR1 and CDR2 (germline): MNHNS, SASEGT. The CDR3 sequence is CASKYEGVGGELFF. The CDR3 DNA sequence: TGTGCCAGCAAATATGAGGGAGTGGGCGGGGAGCTGTTTTTT.

This chain uses TRBV6-5 with TRBJ1-4, with D possibly matching TRBD1 (5 bases). Deletions cut 7 bases from V and 12 bases from J, with 12 bases between. The CDR3 contains 11 residues. CDR1 and CDR2 (germline): MNHEY, SVGAGI. CDR3 sequence (DNA): TGTGCCAGCACCCGACCGGGGGAACTGTTTTTT. Translated, it gives CASTRPGELFF.

The chain carries TRBV5-1 and TRBJ2-7; 7 nucleotides align to TRBD1. The CDR3 consists of 15 residues. CDR1 SGHRS and CDR2 YFSETQ come from the germline V gene. Trimming at V came to 0 bases and at J to 1 base, leaving 4 bases not matched to a gene. CDR3 bases: TGCGCCAGCAGCTTGGCAGGGGGACCGTCCTACGAGCAGTACTTC. It encodes CASSLAGGPSYEQYF.

V is TRBV18 and J is TRBJ2-1, with D hard to call. The CDR3 length is 13 residues. Trimming removed 3 bases from V and 6 bases from J, with 9 bases in between. The V gene's germline CDR1 is KGHSH and CDR2 LQKENI. CDR3 protein: CASSPGPVNEQFF. In DNA form, the CDR3 reads TGTGCCAGCTCACCGGGTCCCGTCAATGAGCAGTTCTTC.

This chain uses TRBV6-6 with TRBJ1-1; no firm D call. The length of the CDR3 is 14 residues. Germline-derived CDR1 and CDR2 are MNHNY and SVGAGI (reference sequence). Trimming pared 2 bases from V and 0 bases from J, leaving 7 bases between. The CDR3 coding sequence is TGTGCCAGCAGTTACCCATTATTGAACACTGAAGCTTTCTTT. This encodes CASSYPLLNTEAFF.

V and J are TRBV7-3 and TRBJ2-6; no reliable D call. Germline V gene data show CDR1 as SGHTA and CDR2 as FQGTGA. This CDR3 has 16 amino acids. The V end lost 2 bases, the J end lost 0 bases, and 8 bases lay between the germline ends. The CDR3 nucleotides read TGTGCCAGCAGCTTATGGGTGGGCTCTGGGGCCAACGTCCTGACTTTC. It specifies CASSLWVGSGANVLTF. The full variable domain, its missing parts supplied by reference TRBV7-3 and TRBJ2-6, is GAGVSQTPSNKVTEKGKYVELRCDPISGHTALYWYRQSLGQGPEFLIYFQGTGAADDSGLPNDRFFAVRPEGSVSTLKIQRTERGDSAVYLCASSLWVGSGANVLTFGAGSRLTVL.

This clone was counted a few times. The chain combines TRBV7-3 with TRBJ1-2; 10 bases fit TRBD1. Germline V gene lookup returns CDR1 SGHTA and CDR2 FQGTGA. The CDR3 has 13 amino acids. The V and J ends lost 5 bases and 8 bases, in that order; junction bases with no gene match: 5. CDR3 loop: CASSLDRGHGYTF. The CDR3 region has the DNA TGTGCCAGCAGCCTTGACAGGGGGCACGGCTACACCTTC.

V and J are TRBV6-6 and TRBJ2-7; 13 positions match TRBD2. The germline V gene has CDR1 MNHNY and CDR2 SVGAGI (reference sequence). V lost 4 bases to trimming and J lost 5 bases; unmatched junction nucleotides: 2. The CDR3 extends over 14 amino acids. CDR3 DNA sequence: TGTGCCAGCAGTTGGGGACTAGCGGGAAACGAGCAGTACTTC. Amino acids: CASSWGLAGNEQYF.

V usage is TRBV23-1 and J usage is TRBJ2-3, with D possibly being TRBD2 (5 bases). TRBV23-1 falls under the ORF class, with uncertain function. V lost 0 bases to trimming and J lost 1 base, with 8 bases between them. The length of the CDR3 is 15 residues. Written as DNA, the CDR3 is TGCGCCAGCAGTCAATCCCAAGCGGGCACAGATACGCAGTATTTT. Residues: CASSQSQAGTDTQYF.

The chain joins TRBV6-6 to TRBJ2-7; 9 bases map to TRBD2. Germline CDR1 and CDR2: MNHNY and SVGAGI (reference sequence). CDR3 length equals 16 residues. Unmatched junction bases numbered 12, after V lost 6 bases and J lost 3 bases. The CDR3 nucleotides read TGTGCCAGCAGCAGGGGTAGCGGGAGTGGTCTCTACGAGCAGTACTTC. It translates to CASSRGSGSGLYEQYF.

The chain joins TRBV7-9 to TRBJ1-1; D gene uncertain. CDR3 length: 12 residues. V lost 5 bases to trimming and J lost 6 bases, with 10 bases between them. Germline V gene sequence: CDR1 SEHNR, CDR2 FQNEAQ (reference sequence). Here the CDR3 DNA reads TGTGCCAGCAGCCGTGACGGGCCTGAAGCTTTCTTT. Translation: CASSRDGPEAFF. Together with reference TRBV7-9 and TRBJ1-1, the CDR3 gives the full variable domain: DTGVSQNPRHKITKRGQNVTFRCDPISEHNRLYWYRQTLGQGPEFLTYFQNEAQLEKSRLLSDRFSAERPKGSFSTLEIQRTEQGDSAMYLCASSRDGPEAFFGQGTRLTVV.

The rearrangement links TRBV7-9 to TRBJ1-1; a weak D match, TRBD1 (5 bases). This CDR3 spans 14 amino acids. The V end lost 0 bases, the J end lost 3 bases, and 8 bases lay between the germline ends. From germline, CDR1 is SEHNR and CDR2 FQNEAQ (reference sequence). The CDR3 spells CASSLAGTHTEAFF. CDR3 DNA: TGTGCCAGCAGCTTAGCAGGGACCCACACTGAAGCTTTCTTT.

The rearrangement uses TRBV9 and TRBJ1-3, with D possibly TRBD1 on 6 matching bases. There are 16 residues in the CDR3. V lost 4 bases to trimming and J lost 2 bases, with 16 bases between them. Germline V CDR1 and CDR2: SGDLS, YYNGEE. The CDR3 coding sequence is TGTGCCAGCAGCCACCCAAGGGGGGCGACTGGAAACACCATATATTTT. As protein: CASSHPRGATGNTIYF.

As for this clone: Its ends do not fully match the called genes, so a read error is possible. The chain joins TRBV5-4 to TRBJ1-1, with D possibly being TRBD1 (6 bases). Germline V gene data show CDR1 as SGHNT and CDR2 as YYREEE (reference sequence). CDR3 size: 14 residues. CDR3 sequence: CASSPPGGNTEAFF. In DNA form, the CDR3 reads TGCGCCAGCAGCCCACCGGGGGGCAACACTGAAGCTTTCTTT.

This clone was counted between two and nine times. In nucleotides, the CDR3 is TGTGCCAGCAGTGTAGGGATGGGTTCTGAAGCTTTCTTT. This codes for CASSVGMGSEAFF. The genes are TRBV2 and TRBJ1-1; D not resolved. The CDR3 totals 13 residues. The V and J ends lost 4 bases and 6 bases respectively, with 12 bases between them. Per the germline V gene, CDR1 is SNHLY and CDR2 is FYNNEI.

The chain recombines TRBV6-4 with TRBJ1-1, with D unresolved. Germline CDR1 MRHNA, CDR2 SNTAGT. CDR3 size: 13 residues. Trimming stripped 4 bases from V and 1 base from J, with 7 bases between. This CDR3 reads CASSAHPNTEAFF. CDR3 nucleotides: TGTGCCAGCAGTGCACACCCGAACACTGAAGCTTTCTTT.

By sample share, this clone is medium-sized (0.01 to 0.1%). V and J are TRBV2 and TRBJ2-7; 8 bases match TRBD2. The CDR3 totals 15 residues. Germline V gives CDR1 SNHLY, CDR2 FYNNEI. Unmatched junction bases numbered 7, after V lost 4 bases and J lost 2 bases. CDR3 coding DNA: TGTGCCAGCAGTGTGTCCAGCGGGGGACCCTACGAGCAGTACTTC. Its protein product is CASSVSSGGPYEQYF.

DNA of the CDR3: TGTGCCAGTAGCTCCCGGGACAGGGGTCTTTTTTACGAGCAGTACTTC. This translates into CASSSRDRGLFYEQYF. This chain uses TRBV19 with TRBJ2-7, with 10 bases identical to TRBD1. This CDR3 spans 16 amino acids. CDR1 and CDR2 (germline): LNHDA, SQIVND (reference sequence). Trimming at V came to 6 bases and at J to 4 bases, leaving 12 bases not matched to a gene.

This clone occurred once. The chain couples TRBV6-5 to TRBJ2-3; unclear D gene. Trimming took 6 bases from V and 2 from J, leaving 15 bases between them. The length of the CDR3 is 15 residues. Germline CDR1 is MNHEY and CDR2 is SVGAGI. The CDR3 DNA is TGTGCCAGCAGCATCACGGACGGATTCACAGATACGCAGTATTTT. Its protein product is CASSITDGFTDTQYF.

V gene TRBV7-9 combines with J gene TRBJ2-7; possible D gene TRBD1, 5 bases. The CDR3 extends over 11 amino acids. V gave up 8 bases and J gave up 6 bases, with 11 bases separating them. The germline V gene has CDR1 SEHNR and CDR2 FQNEAQ (reference sequence). CDR3 in amino acids: CASVGVGEQYF. The CDR3 DNA reads as TGTGCCAGCGTAGGGGTGGGCGAGCAGTACTTC.

V and J are TRBV29-1 and TRBJ2-1; TRBD2 agrees at 11 bases. The germline V gene encodes CDR1 SQVTM and CDR2 ANQGSEA. The CDR3 has 13 residues. The J segment lost 8 bases and the V segment lost 7 bases, leaving 7 bases of the junction unmatched. CDR3 DNA sequence: TGCAGCGCGAGGAGTAGCGGGAGGGATGAGCAGTTCTTC. It specifies CSARSSGRDEQFF.

This sequence joins TRBV5-1 and TRBJ2-3; D is perhaps TRBD2 (7 bases). The CDR3 spans 15 residues. The germline V gene encodes CDR1 SGHRS and CDR2 YFSETQ. V dropped 6 bases and J dropped 2 bases, with 16 bases sitting between them. The CDR3 DNA reads TGCGCCAGCATAGGGGGGGAGCTTTCCACAGATACGCAGTATTTT. Its protein product is CASIGGELSTDTQYF.

This clone is classed as medium-sized. The chain has TRBV9 and TRBJ1-2; D not resolved. V was clipped by 1 base and J by 1 base, with 11 bases between them. Germline values: CDR1 SGDLS, CDR2 YYNGEE. The CDR3 covers 15 residues. The CDR3 spells CASSVYRDFNYGYTF. The CDR3 DNA is TGTGCCAGCAGCGTATATAGAGACTTTAACTATGGCTACACCTTC.

This sequence joins TRBV28 and TRBJ1-4; the D gene is possibly TRBD1 (5 bases). V was trimmed by 4 bases and J by 5 bases, leaving 14 bases between them. Germline V gene data show CDR1 as MDHEN and CDR2 as SYDVKM. CDR3 size: 15 residues. The chain's CDR3 is CASSSSGVENEKLFF. The CDR3 DNA reads TGTGCCAGCAGTTCGTCGGGGGTAGAGAATGAAAAACTGTTTTTT.

This chain uses TRBV28 with TRBJ2-3; D gene unclear. Looked up from germline, CDR1 is MDHEN and CDR2 is SYDVKM. CDR3 length equals 15 residues. Trimming removed 6 bases at V and 4 bases at J, with 17 bases between. The CDR3 region has the DNA TGTGCCAGCAGGGGTCGAACGCCCGCCCCAGATACGCAGTATTTT. This codes for CASRGRTPAPDTQYF.

This clone was recorded once. The V call is TRBV7-3, the J call TRBJ2-7, with D unclear. The CDR3 spans 13 residues. Looked up from germline, CDR1 is SGHTA and CDR2 is FQGTGA. Trimming removed 5 bases at V and 8 bases at J, with 16 bases between. The CDR3 protein is CASSEPPSFKQYF. Written as DNA, the CDR3 is TGTGCCAGCAGCGAACCCCCCAGTTTTAAGCAGTACTTC.

The chain employs TRBV28 and TRBJ2-7; tentatively, D is TRBD1 (6 bases). This CDR3 contains 15 residues. V gave up 7 bases and J gave up 2 bases, with 18 bases separating them. Germline CDR1 reads MDHEN; CDR2 reads SYDVKM. The CDR3 DNA sequence: TGTGCCAGCACCAACGGCCGAGACAGGACCTACGAGCAGTACTTC. It codes for CASTNGRDRTYEQYF.

The chain recombines TRBV2 with TRBJ2-7, with TRBD2 identical over 11 bases. The CDR3 length is 16 residues. The ends lost 2 bases at V and 3 bases at J; junction bases unmatched: 6. Germline V CDR1 and CDR2: SNHLY, FYNNEI. CDR3 loop: CASSEYWGLADYEQYF. Here the CDR3 DNA reads TGTGCCAGCAGTGAATATTGGGGACTAGCGGACTACGAGCAGTACTTC.

This clone turned up a few times. The rearrangement joins TRBV4-1 to TRBJ2-7, with 12 positions matching TRBD2. This CDR3 has 17 amino acids. CDR1 MGHRA and CDR2 YSYEKL come from the germline V gene. The V gene end was trimmed by 0 bases and the J gene end by 2 bases; junction bases not matched to a gene: 5. CDR3 amino acids: CASSQDASSGRAYEQYF. The CDR3 DNA sequence: TGCGCCAGCAGCCAAGACGCGTCTAGCGGGAGGGCCTACGAGCAGTACTTC.

This clone appeared a single time. The gene calls are TRBV18 and TRBJ2-7; TRBD2 matches at 8 bases. CDR3 size: 14 residues. Germline trimming cut 3 bases from V and 2 bases from J; bases unmatched to any gene: 3. Germline loops: CDR1 KGHSH, CDR2 LQKENI. The CDR3 coding sequence is TGTGCCAGCTCACCCCCGGGACTAGCCTACGAGCAGTACTTC. It specifies CASSPPGLAYEQYF.